This TCR beta chain is drawn from a study of blood T cell repertoires in COVID-19. Study context: Donors in the United States, Italy and Spain gave samples during acute or convalescent COVID-19. Sources were T cells, B-cell-depleted T cells, or PBMCs; the material itself was cDNA or gDNA.

Authors' processing steps: Nucleated cell number was recorded as an estimate derived from reference gene primer amplification. Sequencing was performed with immunoSEQ multiplex PCR; in TCRdb, only in-frame clones are kept and a portion is missing. D and trimming were read from the DNA, whereas the V and J calls and clone size are those reported in that table. The sample has roughly 280,000 clones, 75% to 90% seen once. The CDR3 is 15 residues long. Trimming cost V 2 bases and J 3 bases; bases outside gene matches: 5. The germline V gene has CDR1 LNHDA and CDR2 SQIVND (reference sequence). The chain employs TRBV19 and TRBJ1-2; 8 bases are a match to TRBD1. This receptor was obtained from a man in his fifties or sixties with acute or convalescent COVID-19. The sequenced sample was peripheral blood. The CDR3 protein is CASSIYPTGDYGYTF. The CDR3 bases are TGTGCCAGTAGTATATATCCGACAGGGGACTATGGCTACACCTTC. The whole variable domain, filled in from reference TRBV19 and TRBJ1-2, reads DGGITQSPKYLFRKEGQNVTLSCEQNLNHDAMYWYRQDPGQGLRLIYYSQIVNDFQKGDIAEGYSVSREKKESFPLTVTSAQKNPTAFYLCASSIYPTGDYGYTFGSGTRLTVV.